This T cell receptor beta chain was sequenced during a study of tumor and adjacent non-tumor tissue in lung cancer. Study-wide background: The cohort had about 12 adenocarcinoma, a couple of squamous cell and 1 small cell patients. The patients, approximately nine men and five or six women, were about 30 to 85 with stage I to III disease.

TCRbeta libraries were built with three rounds of nested PCR, modified from ARM-PCR. TCRdb reprocessed the multiplex PCR reads via MiXCR and lists one record per CDR3 protein. The sample contains 200,000 to 250,000 distinct CDR3 sequences, less than 80% of which appear only once. Findings and limits, study-wide: Patients with more diverse tumor TCRs had worse survival. Normal lung showed higher cumulative top 100 clone frequency than tumor.

The CDR3 is 15 amino acids. Germline V gene data show CDR1 as SGHAT and CDR2 as FQNNGV. The template was RNA from unsorted bulk tissue. With respect to this clonotype: Its antigen remains unknown. Sequence at one end of the junction differs from germline and may be a read error.

Sequencing input: lung tumor tissue. The TCR originated in a man in his sixties with non-small cell lung cancer. V usage is TRBV11-2 and J usage is TRBJ2-1, with no clear D. The CDR3 protein is CAISLNPSSGAEQFF. Here the CDR3 DNA reads TGTGCCATCAGCTTAAATCCCTCCTCGGGCGCTGAGCAGTTCTTC.